What follows are 10 T cell receptor beta chains derived from one specimen sequenced in a study of CD4 T cells in relation to SARS-CoV-2 and coronaviruses. The unexposed donors gave CD4+ T cells in about 2011-2018, prior to COVID-19. Libraries were prepared by immunoSEQ multiplex PCR; TCRdb keeps only in-frame clonotypes and omits some of them. The sample consists of tens of thousands of clones, 93% of them appearing once. The sample consisted of naive CD4+ T cells from PBMCs. Specified subset: naive CD4+ T cells isolated by negative enrichment. Receptor source: a human donor in good health.

This clone appeared a single time. The V gene is TRBV7-2, the J gene TRBJ2-3; D unclear. V was shortened by 3 bases and J by 0 bases, with 7 bases between the two germline ends. Germline CDR1 is SGHTA and CDR2 is FQGNSA. The CDR3 has 14 residues. CDR3 bases: TGTGCCAGCAGCTTCGTCAGCAGCACAGATACGCAGTATTTT. As protein: CASSFVSSTDTQYF.

This clone came up a few times. V and J are TRBV14 and TRBJ1-2; a weak D match, TRBD1 (5 bases). Between the trimmed V and J ends, which lost 1 base and 2 bases, there was a span of 5 bases. This CDR3 spans 13 amino acids. The germline gives CDR1 SGHDN, CDR2 FVKESK. CDR3 sequence reads: CASSQGQNYGYTF. CDR3 bases: TGTGCCAGCAGCCAAGGACAGAACTATGGCTACACCTTC. The full variable domain, its missing parts supplied by reference TRBV14 and TRBJ1-2, is EAGVTQFPSHSVIEKGQTVTLRCDPISGHDNLYWYRRVMGKEIKFLLHFVKESKQDESGMPNNRFLAERTGGTYSTLKVQPAELEDSGVYFCASSQGQNYGYTFGSGTRLTVV.

V usage is TRBV5-6 and J usage is TRBJ2-1; 7 bases agree with TRBD2. The CDR3 covers 15 residues. CDR1 and CDR2 (germline): SGHDT, YYEEEE. V was pared by 1 base and J by 2 bases, with 3 bases of the junction left unmatched. For the CDR3, the DNA is TGTGCCAGCAGCTTGTACGGGAGGACCTACAATGAGCAGTTCTTC. Translation gives CASSLYGRTYNEQFF.

The chain carries TRBV30 and TRBJ1-5; 9 bases agree with TRBD1. The germline CDR1 and CDR2 sequences are GTSNPN and SVGIG (reference sequence). The junction had 3 bases not matched to a gene; V was cut back by 3 bases and J by 6 bases. The CDR3 runs 13 residues. The CDR3 loop is CAWSTGGGQPQHF. In DNA, the CDR3 is TGTGCCTGGAGCACAGGGGGCGGTCAGCCCCAGCATTTT.

In its sample, this clone was seen once. The V call is TRBV7-2, the J call TRBJ2-1; weak D call: TRBD2 (5 bases). Germline V lookup: CDR1 SGHTA, CDR2 FQGNSA. The length of the CDR3 is 15 residues. With 3 bases removed from V and 6 bases from J, the gap between germline ends came to 15 bases. The DNA for the CDR3 is TGTGCCAGCAGCTTTCGGGCCCCACGGGGCAATGAGCAGTTCTTC. Residues: CASSFRAPRGNEQFF.

The CDR3 region is CASSLRGAGPAYEQYF. In DNA, the CDR3 is TGTGCCAGCAGCTTAAGGGGGGCAGGGCCCGCCTACGAGCAGTACTTC. The chain links TRBV7-3 to TRBJ2-7, with D perhaps assigned TRBD1 or TRBD2 (6 bases each). The CDR3 totals 16 residues. V was pared by 1 base and J by 2 bases, with 15 bases between. Germline V gene sequence: CDR1 SGHTA, CDR2 FQGTGA.

The genes are TRBV5-5 and TRBJ1-5, with D maybe TRBD1 (6 bases). Germline V gene data show CDR1 as SGHKS and CDR2 as YYEKEE (reference sequence). Trimming cost V 0 bases and J 9 bases, with 16 bases left between them. The CDR3 loop spans 15 amino acids. CDR3 protein: CASSLGVGGGGPQHF. DNA of the CDR3: TGTGCCAGCAGCTTGGGGGTCGGGGGCGGAGGGCCCCAGCATTTT.

In its sample, this clone was seen a few times. The chain recombines TRBV5-1 with TRBJ1-2; 8 bases agree with TRBD1. V lost 5 bases, J lost 6 bases, and 15 bases stayed unmatched. The CDR3 consists of 16 residues. The germline CDR1 and CDR2 sequences are SGHRS and YFSETQ. CDR3: CASSDPRTGRSDGYTF. In nucleotides, the CDR3 is TGCGCCAGCAGTGACCCCCGGACAGGGCGCTCCGATGGCTACACCTTC. The full variable domain, its missing parts supplied by reference TRBV5-1 and TRBJ1-2, is KAGVTQTPRYLIKTRGQQVTLSCSPISGHRSVSWYQQTPGQGLQFLFEYFSETQRNKGNFPGRFSGRQFSNSRSEMNVSTLELGDSALYLCASSDPRTGRSDGYTFGSGTRLTVV.

This clone was recorded once. The chain employs TRBV25-1 and TRBJ2-5; perhaps TRBD2 as D (7 bases). The CDR3 extends over 15 amino acids. V was pared by 8 bases and J by 5 bases, with 21 bases between. Germline CDR1 MGHDK, CDR2 SYGVNS. The CDR3 loop is CASLESGTPLETQYF. The CDR3, as DNA: TGTGCCAGCTTAGAAAGCGGGACACCTCTTGAGACCCAGTACTTC.

V and J are TRBV9 and TRBJ1-1; maybe TRBD1 (5 bases). Germline assignment: CDR1 SGDLS and CDR2 YYNGEE. With 0 bases removed from V and 8 bases from J, the gap between germline ends came to 11 bases. The CDR3 sequence is 13 residues long. In nucleotides, the CDR3 is TGTGCCAGCAGCGTAGAGGGGTTACAGGAAGCTTTCTTT. Protein: CASSVEGLQEAFF.